One sample yielded the 20 T cell receptor beta chains listed below, sequenced in a study of beta chain features in type 1 diabetes. Sequenced material consisted of expressed TCRB transcripts (all of the isolated RNA was reverse transcribed). TCRdb's copy holds only in-frame clones and misses some; the assay was immunoSEQ multiplex PCR. The sample includes hundreds of thousands of clones, 15% to 20% of them seen just once. The source material was naive CD4+ T cells from blood. Receptors were obtained from a woman aged 18-29 years in good health.

The chain has TRBV5-4 and TRBJ2-5, with D possibly TRBD1 on 5 matching bases. The CDR3 runs 15 residues. Trimming removed 4 bases from V and 2 bases from J, with 15 bases in between. The germline V gene encodes CDR1 SGHNT and CDR2 YYREEE (reference sequence). CDR3 sequence reads: CASSQGWPLQETQYF. For the CDR3, the DNA is TGTGCCAGCAGCCAGGGATGGCCACTTCAAGAGACCCAGTACTTC.

This clone has a handful of counts. The chain uses TRBV4-2 and TRBJ2-3; D assignment may be TRBD1 or TRBD2 (5 bases each). The CDR3 runs 16 residues. V was trimmed by 1 base and J by 4 bases, leaving 15 bases between them. CDR1 is LGHNA and CDR2 is YNFKEQ in the germline V gene. The DNA for the CDR3 is TGTGCCAGCAGCCAAGGAGCAGGGAGATTGGCAGATACGCAGTATTTT. Its translation: CASSQGAGRLADTQYF.

V and J are TRBV7-9 and TRBJ2-7, with 7 bases aligning to TRBD1. J gave up 3 bases and V 2 bases, and 4 bases lay outside the gene matches. This CDR3 contains 14 residues. The germline CDR1 and CDR2 sequences are SEHNR and FQNEAQ (reference sequence). CDR3 nucleotide sequence: TGTGCCAGCAGCTTATGGGACAGAAACTACGAGCAGTACTTC. The encoded protein is CASSLWDRNYEQYF.

This clone was observed a few times. The rearrangement joins TRBV18 to TRBJ2-6, with D perhaps TRBD2 (6 bases). V shed 6 bases and J shed 2 bases, with 17 bases lying between them. The CDR3 length is 17 residues. The V gene's germline CDR1 is KGHSH and CDR2 LQKENI. The CDR3 is CASSPRGGEAGANVLTF. The DNA for the CDR3 is TGTGCCAGCTCCCCGAGGGGCGGGGAAGCTGGGGCCAACGTCCTGACTTTC.

This clone came up a few times. The rearrangement uses TRBV7-9 and TRBJ2-5, with 12 nucleotides matching TRBD1. J gave up 4 bases and V 5 bases, and 8 bases lay outside the gene matches. CDR3 length: 16 residues. Germline CDR1 and CDR2: SEHNR and FQNEAQ (reference sequence). This CDR3 reads CASSPYRDRGRETQYF. The CDR3 region has the DNA TGTGCCAGCAGCCCATACCGGGACAGGGGGCGAGAGACCCAGTACTTC.

The chain is built from TRBV28 and TRBJ2-7; D not certain. The CDR3 is 16 residues long. Germline values: CDR1 MDHEN, CDR2 SYDVKM. Trimming stripped 7 bases from V and 0 bases from J, with 19 bases between. The CDR3 DNA is TGTGCCAGCAACCCTCAGACTCACGTTAGCTCCTACGAGCAGTACTTC. Translation: CASNPQTHVSSYEQYF.

This clone was detected only a few times. V gene TRBV4-3 combines with J gene TRBJ2-2; 11 nucleotides match TRBD2. The length of the CDR3 is 18 residues. With V trimmed by 4 bases and J by 6 bases, 13 bases remained unmatched. Germline CDR1 LGHNA, CDR2 YSLEER. CDR3 sequence: CASSRETSGMVNAGELFF. CDR3 DNA sequence: TGCGCCAGCAGCCGAGAGACTAGCGGGATGGTAAACGCCGGGGAGCTGTTTTTT.

The chain combines TRBV2 with TRBJ2-5, with a tentative D call TRBD2 (5 bases). The ends were cut back, 2 bases at V and 7 bases at J, with 20 bases in the middle. This CDR3 spans 16 amino acids. Germline V CDR1 and CDR2: SNHLY, FYNNEI. Here the CDR3 reads CASSEIGGSLIGTQYF. For the CDR3, the DNA is TGTGCCAGCAGTGAAATTGGTGGGAGCCTGATAGGGACCCAGTACTTC. Full variable domain (outside the CDR3, taken from reference TRBV2 and TRBJ2-5): EPEVTQTPSHQVTQMGQEVILRCVPISNHLYFYWYRQILGQKVEFLVSFYNNEISEKSEIFDDQFSVERPDGSNFTLKIRSTKLEDSAMYFCASSEIGGSLIGTQYFGPGTRLLVL.

This clone was counted a few times. This same CDR3 is encoded by further DNA sequences in the sample. CDR3 DNA: TGTGCCAGCTCACCCGGGACAGGGAGGACTGAAGCTTTCTTT. As protein: CASSPGTGRTEAFF. This sequence joins TRBV18 and TRBJ1-1, with 9 nucleotides matching TRBD1. V shed 3 bases, J shed 5 bases, and the junction held 4 bases outside the gene matches. The CDR3 length is 14 residues. The germline V gene has CDR1 KGHSH and CDR2 LQKENI.

This clone was detected a few times. This chain connects TRBV5-8 to TRBJ2-7; 7 bases match TRBD1. Germline-derived CDR1 and CDR2 are SGHTS and YDEGEE. V gave up 6 bases and J gave up 3 bases; unmatched junction bases: 3. The CDR3 spans 12 residues. CDR3 amino acids: CASKRDSYEQYF. Here the CDR3 DNA reads TGTGCCAGCAAAAGGGACAGCTACGAGCAGTACTTC.

The chain links TRBV28 to TRBJ2-1, with D possibly TRBD2 on 6 matching bases. Looked up from germline, CDR1 is MDHEN and CDR2 is SYDVKM. V was pared by 6 bases and J by 2 bases, with 20 bases between. The CDR3 has 17 residues. The CDR3 region is CASSPFVSGRTYNEQFF. CDR3 sequence (DNA): TGTGCCAGCAGCCCCTTTGTTAGCGGAAGGACCTACAATGAGCAGTTCTTC.

Note on this clone: Given a much more abundant clone one base away, this may be a read error. Other DNA sequences from this sample encode an identical CDR3 as well. The chain couples TRBV10-3 to TRBJ2-1, with D perhaps assigned TRBD1 or TRBD2 (5 bases each). Trimming stripped 10 bases from V and 7 bases from J, with 17 bases between. Per the germline V gene, CDR1 is ENHRY and CDR2 is SYGVKD. The CDR3 sequence is 13 residues long. CDR3 loop: CASGLGLPNEQFF. The CDR3 DNA sequence: TGTGCCAGCGGACTGGGGCTCCCAAATGAGCAGTTCTTC.

This clone was found a few times. This specimen includes other DNA sequences encoding the same CDR3. The CDR3 coding sequence is TGTGCCAGCAGCCCTCAGGGGGGTAACACCATATATTTT. Translating gives CASSPQGGNTIYF. The chain employs TRBV7-2 and TRBJ1-3; 7 positions agree with TRBD1. The CDR3 extends over 13 amino acids. CDR1 and CDR2 (germline): SGHTA, FQGNSA. The ends lost 5 bases at V and 7 bases at J; junction bases unmatched: 5.

This chain links TRBV21-1 with TRBJ2-1; TRBD2, the table's D call, lacks a check against the DNA. TRBV21-1 is assigned pseudogene status. This CDR3 comprises 17 residues. This chain's CDR3 is CASTTTKREWLCNEQFF. CDR3 nucleotides: TGTGCCAGCACCACAACCAAGCGGGAGTGGCTTTGCAATGAGCAGTTCTTC.

The chain combines TRBV19 with TRBJ1-5, with 10 bases that match TRBD1. The CDR3 is made up of 16 amino acids. V gave up 4 bases and J gave up 7 bases; unmatched junction bases: 10. Per the germline V gene, CDR1 is LNHDA and CDR2 is SQIVND (reference sequence). CDR3 sequence: CASSTWGQGRGQPQHF. The CDR3 nucleotides read TGTGCCAGTAGTACCTGGGGACAGGGGAGGGGGCAGCCCCAGCATTTT.

This clone was recorded a few times. The chain combines TRBV9 with TRBJ2-1; the D is unclear. Germline V gene sequence: CDR1 SGDLS, CDR2 YYNGEE. Trimming cost V 5 bases and J 8 bases, with 20 bases left between them. This CDR3 contains 15 residues. The CDR3 DNA reads as TGTGCCAGCAGTGTCATTATAGGCAGGATCGATGAGCAGTTCTTC. Translating it yields CASSVIIGRIDEQFF.

The table lists this clone with a few counts. The chain recombines TRBV23-1 with TRBJ2-5, with D tentatively TRBD1 (7 bases). TRBV23-1 is an ORF, with its function uncertain. The CDR3 is 16 amino acids. Trimming pared 2 bases from V and 2 bases from J, leaving 15 bases between. CDR3 nucleotides: TGCGCCAGCAGTCAACCCTCCAGGGGGGAACAAGAGACCCAGTACTTC. Protein: CASSQPSRGEQETQYF.

This clone has just a few counts. The CDR3 spells CASSRGQSNIQYF. The DNA of the CDR3 is TGTGCCAGCAGCCGGGGGCAAAGCAACATTCAGTACTTC. This sequence joins TRBV4-2 and TRBJ2-4; possibly TRBD1 for D (6 bases). The germline gives CDR1 LGHNA, CDR2 YNFKEQ. Trimming removed 4 bases from V and 7 bases from J, with 11 bases in between. The CDR3 contains 13 residues.

This clone was counted a few times. V and J are TRBV9 and TRBJ2-7; D gene ambiguous. CDR1 is SGDLS, CDR2 YYNGEE, per germline. Between the trimmed V and J ends, which lost 4 bases and 2 bases, there was a span of 16 bases. The length of the CDR3 is 15 residues. The CDR3 spells CASSSNQNAAYEQYF. The CDR3 bases are TGTGCCAGCAGCTCCAACCAGAACGCGGCCTACGAGCAGTACTTC.

This chain joins TRBV9 and TRBJ2-7; D unresolved. Germline CDR1 reads SGDLS; CDR2 reads YYNGEE. This CDR3 is 20 amino acids long. Trimming stripped 3 bases from V and 5 bases from J, with 33 bases between. In nucleotides, the CDR3 is TGTGCCAGCAGCGGCCAGAACTCCCAGTCTTACAGCTCGTGGAACGACGAGCAGTACTTC. Encoded protein: CASSGQNSQSYSSWNDEQYF.